The clone carrying this TCR beta chain has ten or more counts. Antigen specificity is unknown. Trimming stripped 2 bases from V and 9 bases from J, with 11 bases between. This CDR3 spans 13 amino acids. The germline V gene has CDR1 MNHEY and CDR2 SMNVEV (reference sequence). These data belong to a study of T cells in Graves' hyperthyroidism and ophthalmopathy. Findings and limits, study-wide: Most thyroid-expanded clonotypes above 0.001 were also found in blood.

Researchers took RNA transcripts and amplified the TCR beta CDR3 regions from them. HTBI primers drove first-round RT-PCR of the TCR CDR3. TCRdb recomputed calls from the multiplex PCR reads with MiXCR, one row per CDR3 protein. The sample contains 370,000 or so distinct CDR3 sequences, roughly 12% of which appear only once. Subjects aged 18 to 65 presented with newly diagnosed hyperthyroidism of less than 2 months' duration. It was 8 to 10 ml of fresh peripheral blood that supplied the PBMCs. Sequencing was performed on blood. The clonotype originates from a man aged 25 to 40 with Graves' hyperthyroidism that later progressed to Graves' ophthalmopathy. The V gene is TRBV27, the J gene TRBJ2-1; D is unresolved. Written as DNA, the CDR3 is TGTGCCAGCAGTTTAGGGTTATTCGGTGAGCAGTTCTTC. Translating gives CASSLGLFGEQFF.